The 16 T cell receptor beta chains below were found in one sample sequenced in a study of radiation and T cells in renal cell carcinoma. Generated by immunoSEQ multiplex PCR, the TCRdb table keeps only in-frame clones and is missing some. The sample has some 150,000 clones; over 80% are singletons. Time point defined: baseline pretreatment blood. Treatment reported: 15 Gy SBRT to primary tumor, nephrectomy 4 weeks later. This sample comprised blood, obtained from a patient whose treatment included radiotherapy and nephrectomy. The receptors were gathered from a woman aged 50 to 60 with renal cell carcinoma.

The V gene is TRBV11-3, the J gene TRBJ2-3, with no clear D. V lost 0 bases and J lost 1, with 2 bases in between. Germline CDR1 reads SGHNT; CDR2 reads YENEEA. The CDR3 is made up of 13 amino acids. CDR3 loop: CASSLERTDTQYF. CDR3 sequence (DNA): TGTGCCAGCAGCTTAGAGCGCACAGATACGCAGTATTTT.

Worth noting for this clone: This CDR3 is also generated by other DNA sequences in the sample. The chain has TRBV6-5 and TRBJ1-1; possible D gene TRBD1, 6 bases. V was shortened by 8 bases and J by 1 base, with 11 bases between the two germline ends. The CDR3 runs to 13 residues. Germline assignment: CDR1 MNHEY and CDR2 SVGAGI. The CDR3 loop reads CASRVTGNTEAFF. CDR3 bases: TGTGCCAGCCGGGTGACAGGGAACACTGAAGCTTTCTTT.

This sequence joins TRBV7-2 and TRBJ1-5; TRBD1 is a possible D gene (6 bases). CDR1 is SGHTA and CDR2 is FQGNSA in the germline V gene. V lost 5 bases and J 2 bases, leaving 13 bases between the germline ends. This CDR3 comprises 15 residues. CDR3 amino acids: CASSQYPGGNQPQHF. In nucleotides, the CDR3 is TGTGCCAGCAGCCAGTACCCAGGGGGCAATCAGCCCCAGCATTTT.

This clone has just one count. The chain has TRBV5-1 and TRBJ1-1, with D uncertain. V was shortened by 7 bases and J by 4 bases, with 17 bases between the two germline ends. CDR1 SGHRS and CDR2 YFSETQ come from the germline V gene. The CDR3 is 14 residues long. CDR3 DNA: TGCGCCAGCTGCCCCGGTGACACCTTCACTGAAGCTTTCTTT. It codes for CASCPGDTFTEAFF.

J is TRBJ2-7 and V is TRBV28; D gene unclear. Germline V gene sequence: CDR1 MDHEN, CDR2 SYDVKM. The CDR3 loop spans 12 amino acids. V dropped 6 bases and J dropped 4 bases, with 10 bases sitting between them. The CDR3 is CASSLQAYEQYF. In DNA, the CDR3 is TGTGCCAGCAGCCTCCAGGCTTACGAGCAGTACTTC.

J is TRBJ1-1 and V is TRBV11-2; D is unresolved. V was cut by 0 bases and J by 0 bases, with 11 bases left in between. CDR1 and CDR2 (germline): SGHAT, FQNNGV. This CDR3 has 16 amino acids. CDR3 residues: CASSLDLWQLNTEAFF. The DNA for the CDR3 is TGTGCCAGCAGCTTAGATCTTTGGCAGCTGAACACTGAAGCTTTCTTT.

V usage is TRBV7-8 and J usage is TRBJ1-1; 8 bases map to TRBD1. CDR1 and CDR2 from the germline V gene are SGHVS and FQNEAQ. V dropped 2 bases and J dropped 5; count of bases not matched to a gene: 7. This CDR3 has 15 residues. CDR3 residues: CASSLQGATGTEAFF. The DNA for the CDR3 is TGTGCCAGCAGCTTACAGGGGGCGACGGGGACTGAAGCTTTCTTT.

The chain has TRBV5-1 and TRBJ1-2; D perhaps matches TRBD1 (5 bases). Germline V gene data show CDR1 as SGHRS and CDR2 as YFSETQ. This CDR3 region has 13 residues. Trimming took 0 bases from V and 3 from J, leaving 6 bases between them. The DNA of the CDR3 is TGCGCCAGCAGCTTGGTGGGGGACTATGGCTACACCTTC. It codes for CASSLVGDYGYTF.

This clone has only one observation. This chain connects TRBV6-9 to TRBJ2-7; 7 bases match TRBD1. V was clipped by 4 bases and J by 6 bases; unmatched bases: 15. The CDR3 consists of 16 residues. Germline V gene lookup returns CDR1 MNHGY and CDR2 SVAAGI. CDR3 amino acids: CASSSHPRGRPCEQYF. The DNA of the CDR3 is TGTGCCAGCAGTTCCCATCCTAGGGGGCGTCCCTGCGAGCAGTACTTC.

The V and J genes are TRBV20-1 and TRBJ2-3; D ambiguous. Germline assignment: CDR1 DFQATT and CDR2 SNEGSKA (reference sequence). CDR3 length equals 8 residues. The ends were cut back, 3 bases at V and 10 bases at J, with 2 bases in the middle. The CDR3: CSASAQYF. CDR3 DNA sequence: TGCAGTGCTAGTGCGCAGTATTTT.

The gene calls are TRBV5-1 and TRBJ1-2; D is unresolved. The V end lost 0 bases, the J end lost 6 bases, and 9 bases lay between the germline ends. Germline CDR1 is SGHRS and CDR2 is YFSETQ. The CDR3 runs 13 residues. The DNA for the CDR3 is TGCGCCAGCAGCTTGGCCTGGCAGAATGGCTACACCTTC. Its protein is CASSLAWQNGYTF.

The J gene is TRBJ2-1, the V gene TRBV4-3, with 12 bases aligning to TRBD2. This CDR3 is built from 18 residues. CDR1 is LGHNA and CDR2 is YSLEER in the germline V gene. V shed 1 base and J 1 base; nucleotides not matched to a gene: 5. As DNA, the CDR3 is TGCGCCAGCAGCCAAGGTCCCCTAGCGGGGGGGTCCTACAATGAGCAGTTCTTC. Its translation is CASSQGPLAGGSYNEQFF.

J is TRBJ1-5 and V is TRBV4-1; 7 bases map to TRBD1. The junction had 9 bases not matched to a gene; V was cut back by 0 bases and J by 7 bases. This CDR3 is 16 amino acids long. CDR1 and CDR2 (germline): MGHRA, YSYEKL. The CDR3 DNA reads as TGCGCCAGCAGCCAAGATCGGGGAGGGGGCAGGCAGCCCCAGCATTTT. This sequence encodes CASSQDRGGGRQPQHF.

The chain combines TRBV6-6 with TRBJ2-7; D unresolved. The CDR3 totals 9 residues. The ends were cut back, 10 bases at V and 6 bases at J, with 7 bases in the middle. Germline V CDR1 and CDR2: MNHNY, SVGAGI (reference sequence). The CDR3 DNA reads TGTGCCATAGGAGCCGAGCAGTACTTC. Protein sequence: CAIGAEQYF.

This clone was observed once. The V and J genes are TRBV5-6 and TRBJ1-1; D is uncertain. Germline V gene data show CDR1 as SGHDT and CDR2 as YYEEEE. V was clipped by 2 bases and J by 1 base, with 6 bases between them. The CDR3 spans 13 residues. CDR3 loop: CASSFNRNTEAFF. Written as DNA, the CDR3 is TGTGCCAGCAGCTTCAACAGGAACACTGAAGCTTTCTTT.

V and J are TRBV4-3 and TRBJ1-6, with TRBD1 matching 8 bases. The CDR3 has 16 residues. The junction had 7 bases not matched to a gene; V was cut back by 4 bases and J by 5 bases. CDR1 and CDR2 (germline): LGHNA, YSLEER. The CDR3 is CASSRRTGNDNSPLHF. The DNA of the CDR3 is TGCGCCAGCAGCCGAAGGACAGGGAATGATAATTCACCCCTCCACTTT.